The present TCR beta chain was sequenced within a study of T cells in Graves' hyperthyroidism and ophthalmopathy. Study-wide background: At the time of initial diagnosis and before any treatment, peripheral blood was collected.

Trimming stripped 0 bases from V and 0 bases from J, with 11 bases between. The CDR3 is made up of 16 amino acids. Germline V CDR1 and CDR2: MNHEY, SVGAGI. Ten or more counts support this clonotype. TCR beta CDR3 regions were amplified from RNA. First-round RT-PCR of the TCR CDR3 relied on the HTBI primer set. TCRdb recomputed calls from the multiplex PCR reads with MiXCR, one row per CDR3 protein. The profile shows hundreds of thousands of distinct CDR3 sequences, roughly 16% of them singletons. Sequencing was performed on blood. The chain joins TRBV6-5 to TRBJ1-2; D remains unclear. The receptor was isolated from a woman in her forties with Graves' ophthalmopathy. CDR3 loop: CASSYSRVGANYGYTF. The CDR3 bases are TGTGCCAGCAGTTACTCGAGGGTCGGAGCTAACTATGGCTACACCTTC.